Sequencing of this T cell receptor (beta chain) was carried out in a study of control samples from healthy donors and cancer patients (dated by TCRdb to 2018 to 2020). A word on this clone: Its cognate antigen has yet to be identified. No much larger clone is present one base from it, and per-base qualities are unavailable.

Libraries were built with the immunoSEQ multiplex PCR assay. TCRdb took over this immuneACCESS table, retaining in-frame rearrangements with V and J assigned. Such tables are incomplete; in checked studies, under half of the missing clones stem from an unresolved V gene, and the remainder is unexplained. The sample contains fewer than 200,000 clones, around 88% of them found a single time. Of the sample, about 5.3% falls within the top ten clones. From the germline V gene, CDR1 is WSHSY and CDR2 is SAAADI. The CDR3 starts with the cysteine, ends with the phenylalanine, and has 14 residues. Only CDR3 DNA is held: 42 bases, read in frame from base 1. V is shortened by 0 bases, J by 6 bases, and the region joining them spans 8 bases.

The rearranged segments are TRBV10-2 and TRBJ2-2; the D gene assignment is ambiguous. The sample comprised blood. This receptor was obtained from a woman aged 25-40 years in good health. The CDR3 reads as follows: CASSESTRAGELFF. At the DNA level, the sequence is TGCGCCAGCAGTGAGTCGACTCGGGCCGGGGAGCTGTTTTTT.